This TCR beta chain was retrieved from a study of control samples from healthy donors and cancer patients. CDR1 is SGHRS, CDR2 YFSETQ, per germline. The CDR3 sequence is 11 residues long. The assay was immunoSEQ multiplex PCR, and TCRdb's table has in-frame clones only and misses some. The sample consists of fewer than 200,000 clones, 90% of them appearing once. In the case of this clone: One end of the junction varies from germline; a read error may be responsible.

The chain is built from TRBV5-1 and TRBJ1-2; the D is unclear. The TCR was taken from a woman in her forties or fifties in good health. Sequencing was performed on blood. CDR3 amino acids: CASTLGSVYTF. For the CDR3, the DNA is TGCGCCAGCACCTTGGGAAGTGTCTACACCTTC.